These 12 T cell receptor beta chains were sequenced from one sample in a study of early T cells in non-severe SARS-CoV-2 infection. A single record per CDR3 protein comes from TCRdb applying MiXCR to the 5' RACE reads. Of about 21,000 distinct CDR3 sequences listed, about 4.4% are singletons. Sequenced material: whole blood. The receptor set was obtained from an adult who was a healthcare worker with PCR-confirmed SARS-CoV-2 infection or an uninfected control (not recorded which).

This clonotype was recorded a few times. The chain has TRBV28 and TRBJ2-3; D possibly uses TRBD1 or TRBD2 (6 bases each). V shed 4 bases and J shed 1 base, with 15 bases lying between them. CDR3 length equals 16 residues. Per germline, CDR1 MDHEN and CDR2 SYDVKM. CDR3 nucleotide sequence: TGTGCCAGCAGTTCAGTGAGGGGGGTGGGCACAGATACGCAGTATTTT. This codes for CASSSVRGVGTDTQYF.

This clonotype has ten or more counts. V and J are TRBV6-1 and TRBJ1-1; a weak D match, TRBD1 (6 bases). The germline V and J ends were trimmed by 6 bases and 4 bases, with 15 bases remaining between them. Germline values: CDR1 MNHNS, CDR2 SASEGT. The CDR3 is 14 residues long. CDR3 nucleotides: TGTGCCAGCAGGGAGCAGGGGAGGGGCACTGAAGCTTTCTTT. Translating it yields CASREQGRGTEAFF.

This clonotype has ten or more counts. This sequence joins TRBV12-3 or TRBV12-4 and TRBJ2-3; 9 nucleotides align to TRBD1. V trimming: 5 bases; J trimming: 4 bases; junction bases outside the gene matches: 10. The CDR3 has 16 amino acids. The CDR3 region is CASSQTGTGRADTQYF. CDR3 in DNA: TGTGCCAGCAGTCAAACCGGGACAGGGAGGGCAGATACGCAGTATTTT.

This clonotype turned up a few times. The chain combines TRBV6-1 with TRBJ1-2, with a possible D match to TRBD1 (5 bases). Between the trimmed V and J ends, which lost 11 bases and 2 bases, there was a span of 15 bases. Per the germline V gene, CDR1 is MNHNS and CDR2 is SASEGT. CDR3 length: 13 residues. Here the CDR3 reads CAGAEGRNYGYTF. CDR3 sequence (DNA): TGTGCCGGGGCTGAGGGTCGGAACTATGGCTACACCTTC.

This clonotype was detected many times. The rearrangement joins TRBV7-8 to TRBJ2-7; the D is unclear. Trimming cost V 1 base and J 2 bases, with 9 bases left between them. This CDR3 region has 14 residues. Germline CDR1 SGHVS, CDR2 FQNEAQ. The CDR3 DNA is TGTGCCAGCAGCTTAGTAACCGGAACCTACGAGCAGTACTTC. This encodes CASSLVTGTYEQYF.

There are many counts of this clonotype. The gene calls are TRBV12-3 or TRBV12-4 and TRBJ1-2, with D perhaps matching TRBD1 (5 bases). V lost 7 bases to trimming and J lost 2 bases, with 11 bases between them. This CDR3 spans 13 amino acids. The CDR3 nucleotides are TGTGCCAGCACCCCGACAGACAACTATGGCTACACCTTC. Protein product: CASTPTDNYGYTF.

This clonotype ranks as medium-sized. The DNA for the CDR3 is TGTGCCAGCAGTCTCCGACAGGGCGCAGATACGCAGTATTTT. Translated, it gives CASSLRQGADTQYF. V usage is TRBV6-2 or TRBV6-3 and J usage is TRBJ2-3; 7 bases are shared with TRBD1. The V gene's germline CDR1 is MNHEY and CDR2 SVGEGT. This CDR3 contains 14 residues. Trimming removed 5 bases from V and 4 bases from J; junction bases left unmatched: 6.

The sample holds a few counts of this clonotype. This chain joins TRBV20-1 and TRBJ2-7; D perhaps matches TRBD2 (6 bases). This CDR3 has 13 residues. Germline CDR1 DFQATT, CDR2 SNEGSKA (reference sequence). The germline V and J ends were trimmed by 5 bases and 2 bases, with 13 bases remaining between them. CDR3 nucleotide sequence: TGCAGTGCTCCCACCGGGGGTACCTACGAGCAGTACTTC. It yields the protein CSAPTGGTYEQYF.

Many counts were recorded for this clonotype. CDR3 nucleotide sequence: TGTGCCAGCAGTTGGTACGTCACTGAAGCTTTCTTT. Residues: CASSWYVTEAFF. This sequence joins TRBV7-2 and TRBJ1-1; no firm D call. The V end lost 6 bases, the J end lost 4 bases, and 9 bases lay between the germline ends. The length of the CDR3 is 12 residues. Per germline, CDR1 SGHTA and CDR2 FQGNSA.

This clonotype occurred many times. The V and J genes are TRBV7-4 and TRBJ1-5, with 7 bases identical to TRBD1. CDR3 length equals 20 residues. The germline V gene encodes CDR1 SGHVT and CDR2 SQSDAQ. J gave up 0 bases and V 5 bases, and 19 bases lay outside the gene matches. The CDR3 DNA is TGTGCCAGCAGCCCTCCCCCTAGGGACAGTCCTCAATATAGCAATCAGCCCCAGCATTTT. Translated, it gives CASSPPPRDSPQYSNQPQHF.

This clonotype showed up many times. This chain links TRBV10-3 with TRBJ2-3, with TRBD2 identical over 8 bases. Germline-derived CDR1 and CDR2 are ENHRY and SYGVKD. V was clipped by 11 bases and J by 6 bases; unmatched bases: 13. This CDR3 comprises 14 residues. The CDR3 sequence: CASTGTSREDTQYF. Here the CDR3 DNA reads TGTGCCTCAACTGGGACTAGTCGAGAGGATACGCAGTATTTT.

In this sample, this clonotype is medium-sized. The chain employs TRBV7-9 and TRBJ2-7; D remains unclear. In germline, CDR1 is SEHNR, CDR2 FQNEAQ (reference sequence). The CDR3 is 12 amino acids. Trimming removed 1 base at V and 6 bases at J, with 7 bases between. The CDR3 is CASSLESSEQYF. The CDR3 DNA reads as TGTGCCAGCAGCTTAGAGTCGTCCGAGCAGTACTTC.